The 8 T cell receptor beta chains in this list originate from one sample, sequenced in a study of long-term antiretroviral therapy in people with HIV. The assay used was immunoSEQ (version v3.0), run at survey level. The protocol was immunoSEQ multiplex PCR, while the TCRdb copy is restricted to in-frame clones and leaves out a portion. Of 35,000 or so clones detected, 80% to 90% appear once; the ten largest clones hold roughly a tenth. The sequenced sample was unsorted PBMCs, obtained 2.2 years after starting antiretroviral therapy. The receptors shown here come from a man between 18 and 29 years old with HIV.

As DNA, the CDR3 is TGTGCCAGCAGCTTAATACCACGGAGCAACACTGAAGCTTTCTTT. It is translated as CASSLIPRSNTEAFF. The chain combines TRBV7-3 with TRBJ1-1, with D unclear. CDR1 and CDR2 (germline): SGHTA, FQGTGA. V dropped 1 base and J dropped 2 bases, with 11 bases sitting between them. CDR3 length: 15 amino acids.

This chain uses TRBV6-5 with TRBJ2-5; D uncertain. This CDR3 has 11 residues. Trimming took off 6 bases at V and 7 bases at J, with 9 bases between the two ends. Germline loops: CDR1 MNHEY, CDR2 SVGAGI. The CDR3 DNA sequence: TGTGCCAGCAGAGCTTCTGGGACCCAGTACTTC. This translates into CASRASGTQYF.

J is TRBJ1-1 and V is TRBV28; no clear D. This CDR3 is built from 14 residues. The germline V gene has CDR1 MDHEN and CDR2 SYDVKM. V was trimmed by 1 base and J by 3 bases, leaving 9 bases between them. The CDR3 loop reads CASSLLIGYTEAFF. In DNA form, the CDR3 reads TGTGCCAGCAGTTTATTAATAGGATACACTGAAGCTTTCTTT.

This chain connects TRBV6-1 to TRBJ1-5; D is perhaps TRBD1 (5 bases). The CDR3 has 15 residues. The germline V and J ends were trimmed by 6 bases and 0 bases, with 12 bases remaining between them. CDR1 is MNHNS and CDR2 is SASEGT in the germline V gene. CDR3 nucleotide sequence: TGTGCCAGCAGGGGAGACAGTTATAGCAATCAGCCCCAGCATTTT. Translated, it gives CASRGDSYSNQPQHF.

The gene calls are TRBV18 and TRBJ1-5; 10 positions agree with TRBD1. CDR3 length: 13 residues. V trimming: 6 bases; J trimming: 7 bases; junction bases outside the gene matches: 3. The germline CDR1 and CDR2 sequences are KGHSH and LQKENI. As DNA, the CDR3 is TGTGCCAGCTCCCCGGACAGGGGGCAGCCCCAGCATTTT. This sequence encodes CASSPDRGQPQHF.

This sequence joins TRBV6-4 and TRBJ2-1; 11 bases line up with TRBD2. Trimming removed 4 bases from V and 9 bases from J; junction bases left unmatched: 8. Germline values: CDR1 MRHNA, CDR2 SNTAGT. The CDR3 has 15 residues. The CDR3 sequence: CASSGRLAGRGEQFF. As DNA, the CDR3 is TGTGCCAGCAGTGGGAGACTAGCGGGGCGGGGTGAGCAGTTCTTC.

V gene TRBV11-2 combines with J gene TRBJ2-5, with a possible D match to TRBD1 (5 bases). The V end lost 5 bases, the J end lost 2 bases, and 9 bases lay between the germline ends. Germline V gives CDR1 SGHAT, CDR2 FQNNGV. CDR3 length equals 13 residues. The CDR3 here is CASSRGQQETQYF. DNA of the CDR3: TGTGCCAGCAGCCGTGGACAACAAGAGACCCAGTACTTC.

The V and J genes are TRBV6-1 and TRBJ1-5, with D perhaps matching TRBD1 (5 bases). CDR1 and CDR2 (germline): MNHNS, SASEGT. The CDR3 loop spans 15 amino acids. V lost 7 bases, J lost 4 bases, and 17 bases lay in between. Here the CDR3 reads CASKGTSGWNQPQHF. Written as DNA, the CDR3 is TGTGCCAGCAAAGGGACGTCGGGTTGGAATCAGCCCCAGCATTTT.